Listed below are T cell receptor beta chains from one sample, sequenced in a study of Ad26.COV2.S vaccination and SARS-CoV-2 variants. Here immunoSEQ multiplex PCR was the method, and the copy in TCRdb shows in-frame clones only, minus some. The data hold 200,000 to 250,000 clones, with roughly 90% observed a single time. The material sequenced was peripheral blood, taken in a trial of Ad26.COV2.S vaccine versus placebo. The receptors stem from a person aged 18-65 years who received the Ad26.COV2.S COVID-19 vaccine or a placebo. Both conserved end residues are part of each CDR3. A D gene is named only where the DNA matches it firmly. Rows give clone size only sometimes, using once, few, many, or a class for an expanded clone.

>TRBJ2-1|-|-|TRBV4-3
TGCGCCAGCAGCCAAGAGGGGACGGGCTCCTACAATGAGCAGTTCTTC
CASSQEGTGSYNEQFF
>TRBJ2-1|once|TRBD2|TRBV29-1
TGCAGCGTCCCCACTAGCGGACTTTACAATGAGCAGTTCTTC
CSVPTSGLYNEQFF
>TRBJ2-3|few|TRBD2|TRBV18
TGTGCCAGCTCAACCGGGACTAGCGGGAGTTATACGCAGTATTTT
CASSTGTSGSYTQYF
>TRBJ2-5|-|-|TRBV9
TGTGCCAGCAGCGTAGGATCCCGGGCGACCCAAGAGACCCAGTACTTC
CASSVGSRATQETQYF
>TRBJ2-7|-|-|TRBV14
TGTGCCAGCAGCCCAGCGGCCTGGGAGCAGTACTTC
CASSPAAWEQYF
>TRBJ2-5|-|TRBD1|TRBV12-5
TGTGCTAGTGGCTCTGGACAGGTGGGAGAGACCCAGTACTTC
CASGSGQVGETQYF
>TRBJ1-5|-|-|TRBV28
TGTGCCAGCACTTCGAGGCAAGCAGGGAGTCAGCCCCAGCATTTT
CASTSRQAGSQPQHF
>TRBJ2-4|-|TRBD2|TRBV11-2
TGTGCCAGCAGCTTCGGACTAGCGGGGGGTAGGAACATTCAGTACTTC
CASSFGLAGGRNIQYF
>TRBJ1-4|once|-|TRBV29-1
TGCAGCGGGCTGGGGAGGGACGAAAAACTGTTTTTT
CSGLGRDEKLFF
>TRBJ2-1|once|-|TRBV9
TGTGCCAGCAGCGTAGCTTGGAGGCGCTCCTACAATGAGCAGTTCTTC
CASSVAWRRSYNEQFF
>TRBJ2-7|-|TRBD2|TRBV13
TGTGCCAGCAGCTTAGCAGCGGGGGGGCCAAGCTACGAGCAGTACTTC
CASSLAAGGPSYEQYF
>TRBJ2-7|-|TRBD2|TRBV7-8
TGTGCCAGCAGCCCTCGTCCGGCTAGCGGGGGCTCCTACGAGCAGTACTTC
CASSPRPASGGSYEQYF
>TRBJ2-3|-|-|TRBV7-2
TGTGCCAGCAGCTTAGTTGGGGACCCCCCTTCCGGTACGCAGTATTTT
CASSLVGDPPSGTQYF